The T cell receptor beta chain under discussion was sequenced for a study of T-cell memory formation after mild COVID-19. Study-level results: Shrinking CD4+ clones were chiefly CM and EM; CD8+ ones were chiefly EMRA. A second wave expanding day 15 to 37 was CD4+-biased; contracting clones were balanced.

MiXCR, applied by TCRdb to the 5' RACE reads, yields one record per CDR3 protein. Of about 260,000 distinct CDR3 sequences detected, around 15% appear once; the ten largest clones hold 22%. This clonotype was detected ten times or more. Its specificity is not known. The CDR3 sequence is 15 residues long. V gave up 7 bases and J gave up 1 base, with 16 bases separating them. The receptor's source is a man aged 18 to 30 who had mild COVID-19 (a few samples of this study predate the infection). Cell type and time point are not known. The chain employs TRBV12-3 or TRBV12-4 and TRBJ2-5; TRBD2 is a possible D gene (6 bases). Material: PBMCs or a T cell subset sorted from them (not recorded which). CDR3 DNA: TGTGCCAGCACTCCAGACGCCGGGAGCCAAGAGACCCAGTACTTC. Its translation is CASTPDAGSQETQYF.